Following are 27 T cell receptor beta chains from one sample sequenced in a study of human T cells and chemical hapten exposure. TCRdb independently ran MiXCR on the RACE reads; one entry per CDR3 protein. The table lists 350,000 to 400,000 distinct CDR3 sequences, more than 5% of them singletons, with about 5.4% in the top ten. Indicated time point: patch test 2, 6 weeks after DPC sensitization. Treatment denoted: therapeutic diphenylcyclopropenone sensitization with weekly scalp DPC. The source was whole blood, collected in connection with sensitization to the hapten diphenylcyclopropenone (DPC). The receptors here all came from a woman in her late teens or twenties with alopecia areata. Some clones in this sample may be carry-over from other donors' samples.

This clonotype was counted many times. V is TRBV28 and J is TRBJ1-2; no firm D call. Germline lookup yields CDR1 MDHEN and CDR2 SYDVKM. V was trimmed by 4 bases and J by 6 bases, leaving 6 bases between them. CDR3 length: 11 amino acids. The CDR3 region is CASSYYNGYTF. The CDR3 DNA is TGTGCCAGCAGTTACTATAATGGCTACACCTTC.

The V gene is TRBV5-1, the J gene TRBJ2-1; possible D gene TRBD1, 5 bases. CDR3 length equals 13 residues. Germline assignment: CDR1 SGHRS and CDR2 YFSETQ. Trimming removed 5 bases from V and 6 bases from J, with 12 bases in between. The CDR3, as DNA: TGCGCCAGCAGAAGAGACAGTTCCAATGAGCAGTTCTTC. Translating it yields CASRRDSSNEQFF.

This clonotype has ten or more counts. The chain has TRBV12-3 or TRBV12-4 and TRBJ1-1; no definite D call. The CDR3 runs 12 residues. Trimming left V 5 bases short and J 7 bases short, with 11 bases between. CDR3 nucleotides: TGTGCCAGCAGTGCTGACCGATATGAAGCTTTCTTT. Translation gives CASSADRYEAFF.

This clonotype was found a few times. The chain uses TRBV14 and TRBJ2-3, with D possibly being TRBD1 (6 bases). Trimming removed 0 bases from V and 11 bases from J, with 12 bases in between. The CDR3 consists of 13 residues. CDR1 and CDR2 from the germline V gene are SGHDN and FVKESK. CDR3 sequence (DNA): TGTGCCAGCAGCCAAGATAGACAGGCGAGGCAGTATTTT. Translating it yields CASSQDRQARQYF.

This clonotype was counted between two and nine times. The rearrangement links TRBV5-1 to TRBJ1-1, with TRBD1 matching 9 bases. The V gene's germline CDR1 is SGHRS and CDR2 YFSETQ. The CDR3 is made up of 14 amino acids. V dropped 6 bases and J dropped 3; count of bases not matched to a gene: 6. CDR3 amino acids: CASKRTGDDTEAFF. The CDR3 DNA reads TGCGCCAGCAAACGGACAGGGGATGACACTGAAGCTTTCTTT.

This clonotype came up many times. CDR3 loop: CASSHNTGTEAFF. The CDR3 region has the DNA TGTGCCAGCAGCCACAACACGGGCACTGAAGCTTTCTTT. The J gene is TRBJ1-1, the V gene TRBV5-6, with D unclear. Looked up from germline, CDR1 is SGHDT and CDR2 is YYEEEE. CDR3 length equals 13 residues. Deletions cut 4 bases from V and 4 bases from J, with 11 bases between.

The table lists this clonotype with a few counts. V is TRBV6-1 and J is TRBJ2-7, with D possibly being TRBD2 (5 bases). Trimming pared 7 bases from V and 2 bases from J, leaving 12 bases between. The germline CDR1 and CDR2 sequences are MNHNS and SASEGT. The CDR3 sequence is 13 residues long. This chain's CDR3 is CASNSGKTYEQYF. The CDR3, as DNA: TGTGCCAGCAATTCGGGGAAGACCTACGAGCAGTACTTC.

This clonotype appeared a few times. V gene TRBV13 combines with J gene TRBJ2-3; D is tentatively TRBD1 or TRBD2 (6 bases each). Looked up from germline, CDR1 is PRHDT and CDR2 is FYEKMQ (reference sequence). This CDR3 is built from 13 residues. The V end was cut by 5 bases, the J end by 7 bases, with 13 bases between. CDR3: CASSPEGGYTQYF. For the CDR3, the DNA is TGTGCCAGCAGCCCAGAGGGGGGTTATACGCAGTATTTT.

This clonotype was counted at least ten times. V usage is TRBV7-3 and J usage is TRBJ1-1; no firm D call. There are 13 residues in the CDR3. Germline lookup yields CDR1 SGHTA and CDR2 FQGTGA. Trimming stripped 6 bases from V and 3 bases from J, with 11 bases between. CDR3 coding DNA: TGTGCCAGCAGTACGCGGCTCGACACTGAAGCTTTCTTT. The encoded protein is CASSTRLDTEAFF. The full variable domain, in which reference TRBV7-3 and TRBJ1-1 provide the parts outside the CDR3, is GAGVSQTPSNKVTEKGKYVELRCDPISGHTALYWYRQSLGQGPEFLIYFQGTGAADDSGLPNDRFFAVRPEGSVSTLKIQRTERGDSAVYLCASSTRLDTEAFFGQGTRLTVV.

This clonotype turned up a few times. The rearrangement joins TRBV27 to TRBJ2-1; unclear D gene. Germline V gene lookup returns CDR1 MNHEY and CDR2 SMNVEV (reference sequence). CDR3 length: 16 amino acids. V gave up 3 bases and J gave up 0 bases, with 12 bases separating them. Here the CDR3 reads CASSFGWSRSYNEQFF. The CDR3, as DNA: TGTGCCAGCAGTTTTGGTTGGAGTCGCTCCTACAATGAGCAGTTCTTC.

This clonotype has at least ten counts. This sequence joins TRBV13 and TRBJ2-7; D gene ambiguous. V was trimmed by 2 bases and J by 5 bases, leaving 4 bases between them. Germline V lookup: CDR1 PRHDT, CDR2 FYEKMQ (reference sequence). This CDR3 comprises 11 residues. DNA for the CDR3: TGTGCCAGCAGCTTACGGGACGAGCAGTACTTC. Its protein product is CASSLRDEQYF.

This clonotype was detected many times. J is TRBJ2-7 and V is TRBV7-2, with 7 bases identical to TRBD2. The J segment lost 6 bases and the V segment lost 0 bases, leaving 8 bases of the junction unmatched. Germline values: CDR1 SGHTA, CDR2 FQGNSA. This CDR3 has 15 residues. CDR3 nucleotides: TGTGCCAGCAGCTTAGCTGGCGGGGGTAGGGGCGAGCAGTACTTC. Its protein product is CASSLAGGGRGEQYF.

V gene TRBV5-6 combines with J gene TRBJ2-5, with TRBD1 as a possible D gene (6 bases). Germline CDR1 SGHDT, CDR2 YYEEEE. There are 14 residues in the CDR3. The ends were cut back, 4 bases at V and 2 bases at J, with 12 bases in the middle. In nucleotides, the CDR3 is TGTGCCAGCAGCCCGCACAGGGTACAAGAGACCCAGTACTTC. It translates to CASSPHRVQETQYF.

Ten or more counts support this clonotype. The chain combines TRBV20-1 with TRBJ1-4; D gene unclear. The ends were cut back, 0 bases at V and 5 bases at J, with 10 bases in the middle. The germline V gene has CDR1 DFQATT and CDR2 SNEGSKA (reference sequence). This CDR3 has 14 residues. CDR3 sequence (DNA): TGCAGTGCTAGAGACACAGCCTTAAATGAAAAACTGTTTTTT. It codes for CSARDTALNEKLFF.

This clonotype occurred many times. This chain links TRBV3-1 with TRBJ2-3; TRBD2 might be the D (5 bases). The V gene lost 0 bases and the J gene lost 1 base, with 14 bases spanning the gap. The CDR3 runs to 17 residues. Germline V CDR1 and CDR2: LGHDT, YNNKEL (reference sequence). The CDR3 DNA reads as TGTGCCAGCAGCCAAGAAATGTCGGGGTACGGCACAGATACGCAGTATTTT. Translated: CASSQEMSGYGTDTQYF.

The gene calls are TRBV6-6 and TRBJ2-3, with a tentative D call TRBD2 (5 bases). Deletions cut 3 bases from V and 6 bases from J, with 16 bases between. Per germline, CDR1 MNHNY and CDR2 SVGAGI (reference sequence). CDR3 size: 15 residues. In nucleotides, the CDR3 is TGTGCCAGCAGTTATCGTACTAGGCCCCCGGATACGCAGTATTTT. It codes for CASSYRTRPPDTQYF.

This clonotype was seen only a few times. The V and J genes are TRBV24-1 and TRBJ2-3; TRBD2 might be the D (6 bases). Germline CDR1 is KGHDR and CDR2 is SFDVKD. The CDR3 is 19 amino acids. V was clipped by 2 bases and J by 2 bases, with 22 bases between them. The CDR3 here is CATSDWGLGGEAVTDTQYF. The DNA for the CDR3 is TGTGCCACCAGTGATTGGGGACTGGGTGGGGAAGCCGTCACAGATACGCAGTATTTT.

This clonotype was detected ten times or more. The chain employs TRBV29-1 and TRBJ2-5; 10 nucleotides match TRBD1. This CDR3 has 14 residues. With V trimmed by 2 bases and J by 2 bases, 2 bases remained unmatched. The germline V gene has CDR1 SQVTM and CDR2 ANQGSEA. The CDR3 here is CSVERDRGQETQYF. CDR3 DNA: TGCAGCGTTGAAAGGGACAGGGGACAAGAGACCCAGTACTTC.

In this sample, this clonotype turned up many times. An end of the junction does not agree with germline; a read error may underlie this. The chain has TRBV7-7 and TRBJ1-4; possible D gene TRBD1, 6 bases. Per the germline V gene, CDR1 is SSHAT and CDR2 is FNYEAQ (reference sequence). The CDR3 contains 13 residues. The CDR3 is CASSEQGVEKLFF. The CDR3 nucleotides are TGTGCTAGCAGCGAACAGGGAGTTGAAAAACTGTTTTTT. Full variable domain (rest looked up from reference TRBV7-7 and TRBJ1-4): GAGVSQSPRYKVTKRGQDVTLRCDPISSHATLYWYQQALGQGPEFLTYFNYEAQPDKSGLPSDRFSAERPEGSISTLTIQRTEQRDSAMYRCASSEQGVEKLFFGSGTQLSVL.

This clonotype was counted a few times. The V and J genes are TRBV6-1 and TRBJ2-6; the match to TRBD1 covers 10 bases. Trimming cost V 8 bases and J 2 bases; bases outside gene matches: 3. CDR3 length: 15 residues. Germline V gene data show CDR1 as MNHNS and CDR2 as SASEGT. The CDR3 is CASGTGVTGANVLTF. Written as DNA, the CDR3 is TGTGCCAGCGGGACAGGGGTAACTGGGGCCAACGTCCTGACTTTC.

This clonotype was seen more than once but under ten times. CDR3 sequence reads: CASSSQGVQETQYF. The CDR3 region has the DNA TGTGCCAGCAGCTCCCAGGGGGTTCAAGAGACCCAGTACTTC. The V gene is TRBV7-9, the J gene TRBJ2-5; 7 positions match TRBD1. Germline lookup yields CDR1 SEHNR and CDR2 FQNEAQ (reference sequence). The CDR3 covers 14 residues. The junction had 4 bases not matched to a gene; V was cut back by 4 bases and J by 2 bases.

V usage is TRBV5-6 and J usage is TRBJ2-1; unclear D gene. Germline V gene lookup returns CDR1 SGHDT and CDR2 YYEEEE. V was shortened by 2 bases and J by 12 bases, with 15 bases between the two germline ends. The CDR3 loop spans 13 amino acids. The CDR3 nucleotides read TGTGCCAGCAGCTTAGGTAAAGCCACCGGGCAGTTCTTC. Translated, it gives CASSLGKATGQFF. The variable domain in full, completed from reference TRBV5-6 and TRBJ2-1, reads DAGVTQSPTHLIKTRGQQVTLRCSPKSGHDTVSWYQQALGQGPQFIFQYYEEEERQRGNFPDRFSGHQFPNYSSELNVNALLLGDSALYLCASSLGKATGQFFGPGTRLTVL.

This clonotype was observed many times. The chain uses TRBV29-1 and TRBJ2-7, with D maybe TRBD1 (5 bases). The V end lost 7 bases, the J end lost 5 bases, and 27 bases lay between the germline ends. CDR1 is SQVTM, CDR2 ANQGSEA, per germline. The CDR3 spans 16 residues. The CDR3 nucleotides read TGCAGCGCAACGCCTTTTGGGCAGGGCAGTTCCGACGAGCAGTACTTC. The encoded protein is CSATPFGQGSSDEQYF.

This clonotype was found many times. The V call is TRBV7-9, the J call TRBJ2-7; 7 positions match TRBD1. With 6 bases clipped from V and 2 bases from J, the junction kept 7 bases outside the gene matches. CDR1 SEHNR and CDR2 FQNEAQ come from the germline V gene (reference sequence). The CDR3 length is 14 residues. As DNA, the CDR3 is TGTGCCAGCAGTCTAACAGGGGTGGCCTACGAGCAGTACTTC. Its protein product is CASSLTGVAYEQYF. The full variable domain, in which reference TRBV7-9 and TRBJ2-7 provide the parts outside the CDR3, is DTGVSQNPRHKITKRGQNVTFRCDPISEHNRLYWYRQTLGQGPEFLTYFQNEAQLEKSRLLSDRFSAERPKGSFSTLEIQRTEQGDSAMYLCASSLTGVAYEQYFGPGTRLTVT.

There are many counts of this clonotype. The chain has TRBV3-1 and TRBJ2-7; the D is unclear. V was pared by 3 bases and J by 3 bases, with 3 bases between. Germline assignment: CDR1 LGHDT and CDR2 YNNKEL (reference sequence). The CDR3 is 11 amino acids. CDR3 sequence reads: CASSQDYEQYF. The CDR3, as DNA: TGTGCCAGCAGCCAGGACTACGAGCAGTACTTC.

This clonotype was found many times. This sequence joins TRBV18 and TRBJ2-7; D is uncertain. The CDR3 covers 15 residues. The germline V and J ends were trimmed by 3 bases and 0 bases, with 12 bases remaining between them. Germline V CDR1 and CDR2: KGHSH, LQKENI. Here the CDR3 reads CASSPRQISSYEQYF. The DNA for the CDR3 is TGTGCCAGCTCACCCCGCCAGATAAGCTCCTACGAGCAGTACTTC.

This clonotype was recorded at least ten times. The gene calls are TRBV5-1 and TRBJ1-4; possible D gene TRBD1, 5 bases. V lost 5 bases, J lost 8 bases, and 16 bases lay in between. Germline-derived CDR1 and CDR2 are SGHRS and YFSETQ. The CDR3 has 14 amino acids. The CDR3 sequence is CASSLTDWGEKLFF. DNA of the CDR3: TGCGCCAGCAGTTTGACAGACTGGGGCGAAAAACTGTTTTTT.